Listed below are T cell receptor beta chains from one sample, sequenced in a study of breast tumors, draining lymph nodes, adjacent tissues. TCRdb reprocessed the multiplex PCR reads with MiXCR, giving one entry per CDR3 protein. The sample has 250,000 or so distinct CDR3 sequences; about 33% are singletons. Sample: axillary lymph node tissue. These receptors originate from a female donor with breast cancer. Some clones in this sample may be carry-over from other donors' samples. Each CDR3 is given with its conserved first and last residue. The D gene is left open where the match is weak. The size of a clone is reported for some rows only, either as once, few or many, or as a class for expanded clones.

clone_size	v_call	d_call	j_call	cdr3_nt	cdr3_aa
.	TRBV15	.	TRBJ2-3	TGTGCCACCAGCAGAGAACTAGCCAGCTACAATGAGCAGTATTTT	CATSRELASYNEQYF
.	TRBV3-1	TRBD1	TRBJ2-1	TGTGCCAGCAGCCAAGAGGACAGGGGATGGGATGAGCAGTTCTTC	CASSQEDRGWDEQFF
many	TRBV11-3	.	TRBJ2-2	TGTGCCAGCAGCTCCCGACAAGCCGGGGAGCTGTTTTTT	CASSSRQAGELFF
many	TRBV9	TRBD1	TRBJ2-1	TGTGCCAGCAGCGTGACAGGGACCTACAATGAGCAGTTCTTC	CASSVTGTYNEQFF
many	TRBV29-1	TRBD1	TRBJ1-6	TGCAGCGCCCTGACAGGGCAAAATTCACCCCTCCACTTT	CSALTGQNSPLHF
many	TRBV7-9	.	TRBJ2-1	TGTGCCAGCAGCTTAGCCAGGGGGGCGTTCGTGCACAATGAGCAGTTCTTC	CASSLARGAFVHNEQFF
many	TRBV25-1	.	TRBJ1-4	TGTGCCAGCAGTGACCCAAAACACAGGACCGCTAATGAAAAACTGTTTTTT	CASSDPKHRTANEKLFF
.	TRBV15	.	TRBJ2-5	TGTGCTACCAACGGGGGGCAGGCGACCTCCCAAGAGACCCAGTACTTC	CATNGGQATSQETQYF
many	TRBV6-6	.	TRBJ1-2	TGTGCCAGCAGTTACTCTGCAGGGCCCTATGGCTACACCTTC	CASSYSAGPYGYTF
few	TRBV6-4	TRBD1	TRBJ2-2	TGTGCCAGCACCGAACCGGACAGGGGGGCGAGGGCCAACACCGGGGAGCTGTTTTTT	CASTEPDRGARANTGELFF
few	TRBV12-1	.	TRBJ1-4	TGTGCCAGCAGACTTGCAGGGGTTGAAAAACTGTTTTTT	CASRLAGVEKLFF
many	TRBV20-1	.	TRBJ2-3	TGCAGTGCCCTCAGGGGGGAGACAGATACGCAGTATTTT	CSALRGETDTQYF
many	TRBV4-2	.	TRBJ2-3	TGTGCCAGCAGCCAAGATCTCCGCACAGATACGCAGTATTTT	CASSQDLRTDTQYF
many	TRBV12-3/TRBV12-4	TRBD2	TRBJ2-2	TGTGCCAGCAGGAGCCGACTAGCGGGACGCACCGGGGAGCTGTTTTTT	CASRSRLAGRTGELFF
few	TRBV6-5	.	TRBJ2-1	TGTGCCAGCAGTCACTCCCCCGAGATATCCTCCTACAATGAGCAGTTCTTC	CASSHSPEISSYNEQFF
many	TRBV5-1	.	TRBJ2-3	TGCGCCAGCAGCTTGATTTCGGGGGATCCAAGCCCAGATACGCAGTATTTT	CASSLISGDPSPDTQYF
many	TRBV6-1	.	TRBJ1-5	TGTGCCAGCAGTGAAGGGGCAGGGAATTCTCAGCCCCAGCATTTT	CASSEGAGNSQPQHF
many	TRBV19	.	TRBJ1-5	TGTGCCAGTAGTATCTGGTCGGGCAGAGGAGGCAATCAGCCCCAGCATTTT	CASSIWSGRGGNQPQHF
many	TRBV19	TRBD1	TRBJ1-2	TGTGCCAGTAGTAGACAGGGTAACTATGGCTACACCTTC	CASSRQGNYGYTF
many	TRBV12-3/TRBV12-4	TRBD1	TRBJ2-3	TGTGCCAGCAGTTTTCAGGGGGGCACAGATACGCAGTATTTT	CASSFQGGTDTQYF
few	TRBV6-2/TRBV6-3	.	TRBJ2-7	TGTGCCAGCAGTTACGGGGATAGCTCCTACGAGCAGTACTTC	CASSYGDSSYEQYF
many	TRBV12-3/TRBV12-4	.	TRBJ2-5	TGTGCCAGCAGTTTGTCCGGTGGAGTCATGCAAGAGACCCAGTACTTC	CASSLSGGVMQETQYF
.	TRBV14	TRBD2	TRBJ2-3	TGTGCCAGCAGCCAGGGACTAGCGGGATGGACAGATACGCAGTGTTTT	CASSQGLAGWTDTQCF
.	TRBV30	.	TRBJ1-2	TGTGCCTGGAGTAGTTCTGGACTGCAGTATGGCTACACCTTC	CAWSSSGLQYGYTF
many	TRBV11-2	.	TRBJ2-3	TGTGCCAGCAGCCCCCCTGGGGACCGAAGAGATACGCAGTATTTT	CASSPPGDRRDTQYF
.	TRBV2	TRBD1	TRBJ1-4	TGTGCCAGCATAGGACAGGGTGATGAAAAACTGTTTTTT	CASIGQGDEKLFF
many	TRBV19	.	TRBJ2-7	TGTGCCAGTAGGCGGACAGGAGGGTCCTACGAGCAGTACTTC	CASRRTGGSYEQYF
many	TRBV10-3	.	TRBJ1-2	TGTGCCATCAGTGAGTCGATATCCAACTATGGCTACACCTTC	CAISESISNYGYTF
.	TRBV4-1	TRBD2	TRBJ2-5	TGCGCCAGCAGGCCAAGAGCGGGAGCCAGAGAGACCCAGTACTTT	CASRPRAGARETQYF
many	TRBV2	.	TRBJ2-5	TGTGCCAGCAGCCCCTATTGGGGGAGTGGGCAAGAGACCCAGTACTTC	CASSPYWGSGQETQYF
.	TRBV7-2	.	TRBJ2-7	TGTGCCAGCAGCTTACAGGGGGAGGACCGATTTTCGGAGCAGTACTTC	CASSLQGEDRFSEQYF
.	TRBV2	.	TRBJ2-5	.	CASSGTGWYEQYFGPGETQYF
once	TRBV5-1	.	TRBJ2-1	TGCGCCAGCAGCTTCAGGGTGTTGTACGAGCAGTTCTTC	CASSFRVLYEQFF
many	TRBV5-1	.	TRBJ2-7	TGCGCCAGCAGCTCCTATCAAGGGGTCGACGAGCAGTACTTC	CASSSYQGVDEQYF
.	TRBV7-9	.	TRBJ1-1	TGTGCCGGCAGCTTTGCGAAGGCCATGAACACTGAAGCTTTCTTT	CAGSFAKAMNTEAFF
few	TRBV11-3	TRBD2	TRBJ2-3	TGTGCCAGCAGCTTAGATAGGACTAGCGGGAGGTCCGATACGCAGTATTTT	CASSLDRTSGRSDTQYF
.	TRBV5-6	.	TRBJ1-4	TGTGCCAGCAGCACGACGGGGTCAACTGAAAAACTGTTTTTT	CASSTTGSTEKLFF
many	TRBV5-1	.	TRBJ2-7	TGCGCCAGCAGCCTGGGACCGGGGTCCTACGAGCAGTACTTC	CASSLGPGSYEQYF
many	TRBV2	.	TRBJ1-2	TGTGCCAGCCAGTACCACTATGGCTACACCTTC	CASQYHYGYTF
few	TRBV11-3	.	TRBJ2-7	TGTGCCAGCAGCCCGCGTAGGCTATCCTCAAGGGCCTACGAGCAGTACTTC	CASSPRRLSSRAYEQYF